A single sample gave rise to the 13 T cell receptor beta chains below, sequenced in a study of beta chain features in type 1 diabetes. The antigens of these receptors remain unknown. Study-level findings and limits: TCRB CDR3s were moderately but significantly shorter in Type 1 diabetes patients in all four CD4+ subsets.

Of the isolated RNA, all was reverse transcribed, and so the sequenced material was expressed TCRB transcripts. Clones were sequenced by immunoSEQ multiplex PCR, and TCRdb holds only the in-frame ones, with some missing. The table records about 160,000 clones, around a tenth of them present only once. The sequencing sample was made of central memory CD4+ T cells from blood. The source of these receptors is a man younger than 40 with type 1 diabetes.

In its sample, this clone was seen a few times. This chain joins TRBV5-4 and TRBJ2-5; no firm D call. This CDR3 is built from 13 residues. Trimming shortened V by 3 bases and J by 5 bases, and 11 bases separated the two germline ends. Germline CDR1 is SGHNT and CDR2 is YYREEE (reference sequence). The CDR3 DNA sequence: TGTGCCAGCAGCTCCACGGTTTGGGAGACCCAGTACTTC. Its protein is CASSSTVWETQYF.

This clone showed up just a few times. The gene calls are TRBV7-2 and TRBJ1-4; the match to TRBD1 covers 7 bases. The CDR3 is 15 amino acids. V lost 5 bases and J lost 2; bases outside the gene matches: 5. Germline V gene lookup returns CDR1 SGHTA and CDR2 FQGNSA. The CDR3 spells CASSASTGTNEKLFF. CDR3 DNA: TGTGCCAGCAGCGCCTCGACAGGGACTAATGAAAAACTGTTTTTT.

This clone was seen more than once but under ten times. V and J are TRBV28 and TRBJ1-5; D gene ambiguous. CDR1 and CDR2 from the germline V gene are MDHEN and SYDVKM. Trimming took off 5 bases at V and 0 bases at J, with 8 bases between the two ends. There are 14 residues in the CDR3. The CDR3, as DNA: TGTGCCAGCAGTCCGCAGTATAGCAATCAGCCCCAGCATTTT. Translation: CASSPQYSNQPQHF.

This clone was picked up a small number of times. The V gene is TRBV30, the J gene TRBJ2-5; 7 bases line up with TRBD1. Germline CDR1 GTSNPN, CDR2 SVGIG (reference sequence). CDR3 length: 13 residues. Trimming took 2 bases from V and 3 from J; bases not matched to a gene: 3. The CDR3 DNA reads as TGTGCCTGGAGTACCACAGGGGAAGAGACCCAGTACTTC. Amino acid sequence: CAWSTTGEETQYF.

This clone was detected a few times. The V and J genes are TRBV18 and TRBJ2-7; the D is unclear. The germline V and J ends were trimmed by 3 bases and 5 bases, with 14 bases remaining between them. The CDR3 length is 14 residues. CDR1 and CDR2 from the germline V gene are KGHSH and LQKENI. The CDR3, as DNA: TGTGCCAGCTCACCTACCGTGGCCGCGGACGAGCAGTACTTC. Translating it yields CASSPTVAADEQYF.

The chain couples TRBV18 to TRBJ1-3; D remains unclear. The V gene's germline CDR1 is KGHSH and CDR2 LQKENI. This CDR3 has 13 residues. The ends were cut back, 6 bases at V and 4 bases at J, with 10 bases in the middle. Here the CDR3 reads CASSPTEGNTIYF. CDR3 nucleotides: TGTGCCAGCTCCCCCACGGAGGGAAACACCATATATTTT.

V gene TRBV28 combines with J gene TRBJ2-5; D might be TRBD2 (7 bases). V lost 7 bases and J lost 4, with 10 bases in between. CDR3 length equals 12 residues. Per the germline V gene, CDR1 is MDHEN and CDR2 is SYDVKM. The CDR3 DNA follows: TGTGCCAGCATCGGGGGGCGAGAGACCCAGTACTTC. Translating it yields CASIGGRETQYF.

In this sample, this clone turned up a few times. In DNA, the CDR3 is TGTGCCATCAGTGAGTCGATCAGCGGGAGTCGGGGAGAGACCCAGTACTTC. Translation: CAISESISGSRGETQYF. The rearrangement links TRBV10-3 to TRBJ2-5; 8 bases align to TRBD2. V lost 0 bases and J lost 4; bases outside the gene matches: 10. The germline V gene has CDR1 ENHRY and CDR2 SYGVKD. The CDR3 spans 17 residues.

The CDR3 sequence is CSAGGGQGNEKLFF. In DNA form, the CDR3 reads TGCAGCGCTGGAGGGGGACAGGGGAATGAAAAACTGTTTTTT. The chain employs TRBV29-1 and TRBJ1-4, with TRBD1 matching over 10 bases. J gave up 5 bases and V 7 bases, and 7 bases lay outside the gene matches. The CDR3 extends over 14 amino acids. CDR1 is SQVTM and CDR2 is ANQGSEA in the germline V gene.

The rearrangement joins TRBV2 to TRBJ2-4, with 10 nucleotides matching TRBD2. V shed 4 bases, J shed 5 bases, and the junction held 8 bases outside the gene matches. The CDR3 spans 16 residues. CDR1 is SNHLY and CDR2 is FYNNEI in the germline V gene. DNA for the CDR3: TGTGCCAGCAGTGTGACGAGCGGGAGGGCCGAAAACATTCAGTACTTC. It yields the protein CASSVTSGRAENIQYF.

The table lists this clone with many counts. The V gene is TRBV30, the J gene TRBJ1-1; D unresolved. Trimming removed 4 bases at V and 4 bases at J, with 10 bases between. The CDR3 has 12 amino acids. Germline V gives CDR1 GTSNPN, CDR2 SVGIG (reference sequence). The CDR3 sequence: CAWNSPVTEAFF. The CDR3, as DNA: TGTGCCTGGAACAGCCCAGTCACTGAAGCTTTCTTT. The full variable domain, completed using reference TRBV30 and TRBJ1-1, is SQTIHQWPATLVQPVGSPLSLECTVEGTSNPNLYWYRQAAGRGLQLLFYSVGIGQISSEVPQNLSASRPQDRQFILSSKKLLLSDSGFYLCAWNSPVTEAFFGQGTRLTVV.

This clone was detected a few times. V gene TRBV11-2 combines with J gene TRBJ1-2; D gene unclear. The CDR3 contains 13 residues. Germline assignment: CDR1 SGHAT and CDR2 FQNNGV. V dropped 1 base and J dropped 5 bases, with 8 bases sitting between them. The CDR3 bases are TGTGCCAGCAGCTTAGGGTACCGGTATGGCTACACCTTC. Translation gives CASSLGYRYGYTF.

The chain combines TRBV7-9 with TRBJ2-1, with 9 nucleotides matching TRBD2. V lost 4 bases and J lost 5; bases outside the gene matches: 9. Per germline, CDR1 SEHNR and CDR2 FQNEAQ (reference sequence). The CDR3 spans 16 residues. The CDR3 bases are TGTGCCAGCAGCTCCCCCGGGACTAGCTATAACAATGAGCAGTTCTTC. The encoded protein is CASSSPGTSYNNEQFF. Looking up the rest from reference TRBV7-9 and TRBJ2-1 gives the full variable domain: DTGVSQNPRHKITKRGQNVTFRCDPISEHNRLYWYRQTLGQGPEFLTYFQNEAQLEKSRLLSDRFSAERPKGSFSTLEIQRTEQGDSAMYLCASSSPGTSYNNEQFFGPGTRLTVL.